The rows below give T cell receptor beta chains drawn from one sample of a study of blood T cell repertoires in COVID-19. Profiled with immunoSEQ multiplex PCR; TCRdb holds only in-frame clones, not every one. The sample carries approximately 230,000 clones, about 90% recorded once. The sample taken for sequencing was peripheral blood. The origin of the receptors is a man between 18 and 35 years old with active or convalescent COVID-19. Both conserved end residues are part of each CDR3. The D gene is left open where the match is weak. Clone size is stated in some rows and not others, as once, few, many or a class when expanded.

D,J,size,V,length,DNA,CDR3
TRBD2,TRBJ2-3,NA,TRBV7-9,18,TGTGCCAGCAGCTTAGGCCCTCGGACTAGCGGAAGCACAGATACGCAGTATTTT,CASSLGPRTSGSTDTQYF
TRBD1,TRBJ1-6,NA,TRBV5-6,14,TGTGCCAGCAGCTTACGGGACAGAAATTCACCCCTCCACTTT,CASSLRDRNSPLHF
TRBD2,TRBJ2-3,NA,TRBV28,15,TGTGCCAGCAGTTTATCGGGGGGGGTTACAGATACGCAGTATTTT,CASSLSGGVTDTQYF
NA,TRBJ1-1,NA,TRBV30,12,TGTGCCTGGAGTGAGGGGCGGCCTGAAGCTTTCTTT,CAWSEGRPEAFF
TRBD1,TRBJ2-7,NA,TRBV7-2,13,TGTGCCAGCAGCCTCGGGACAGCCTACGAGCAGTACTTC,CASSLGTAYEQYF
TRBD2,TRBJ2-4,NA,TRBV25-1,11,TGTGCCAGCCGCCGGGGGGACATTCAGTACTTC,CASRRGDIQYF
TRBD1,TRBJ1-1,NA,TRBV5-1,16,TGCGCCAGCAGTTACGTACCGGGACAGGGTTTCTCTGAAGCTTTCTTT,CASSYVPGQGFSEAFF
NA,TRBJ2-1,NA,TRBV5-4,14,TGTGCCAGCAGCTTAATAGGGGTTTTAAATGAGCAGTTCTTC,CASSLIGVLNEQFF
TRBD2,TRBJ2-7,NA,TRBV7-6,16,TGTGCCAGCAGCTTAGGGGGACTAGCGGGAACCTACGAGCAGTACTTC,CASSLGGLAGTYEQYF
NA,TRBJ1-2,few,TRBV4-3,16,TGCGCCAGCAGCCAAGATCGATGGGACACGGGGTATGGCTACACCTTC,CASSQDRWDTGYGYTF
NA,TRBJ1-1,NA,TRBV10-3,16,TGTGCCTCCGAAGGAAGGTCGGGGGGGCTTCACACTGAAGCTTTCTTT,CASEGRSGGLHTEAFF
NA,TRBJ2-1,NA,TRBV20-1,19,TGCAGTGCTAGTAGTCCGGGACATCGGTCCTTAAGCTCCTACAATGAGCAGTTCTTC,CSASSPGHRSLSSYNEQFF
NA,TRBJ2-1,NA,TRBV2,14,TGTGCCAGCAGTGAGGTGGGGCCCTACAATGAGCAGTTCTTC,CASSEVGPYNEQFF
NA,TRBJ2-4,NA,TRBV28,16,TGTGCCAGCAGTTCGGACTACTCTCTAGCCAAAAACATTCAGTACTTC,CASSSDYSLAKNIQYF
NA,TRBJ2-1,NA,TRBV28,11,TGTGCCAGCAGTTTAGCGGTTGAGCAGTTCTTC,CASSLAVEQFF
TRBD2,TRBJ2-2,NA,TRBV7-6,17,TGTGCCAGCAGCTTAGGACTAGCGGGAGGTAACACCGGGGAGCTGTTTTTT,CASSLGLAGGNTGELFF
TRBD1,TRBJ1-1,once,TRBV6-5,16,TGTGCCAGCAGTTTTCGGACAGGGGCCCTGAACACTGAAGCTTTCTTT,CASSFRTGALNTEAFF
NA,TRBJ2-2,NA,TRBV14,15,TGTGCCAGCAGCCAAGTACGGGTAAACACCGGGGAGCTGTTTTTT,CASSQVRVNTGELFF
TRBD1,TRBJ1-1,once,TRBV28,13,TGTGCCAGCAGTTCACAGGGGCGGACTGAAGCTTTCTTT,CASSSQGRTEAFF
TRBD1,TRBJ1-5,NA,TRBV10-1,19,TGCGCCAGCAGTCAACCCGGGACAGGGTCCGTTAGAGGCAATCAGCCCCAGCATTTT,CASSQPGTGSVRGNQPQHF
TRBD1,TRBJ1-5,once,TRBV19,16,TGTGCCAGTAGACGCCGGGACAGGGGGGCAAATCAGCCCCAGCATTTT,CASRRRDRGANQPQHF
TRBD1,TRBJ2-7,NA,TRBV6-6,14,TGTGCCAGCAGCCGGGGACAGGGGGCCTACGAGCAGTACTTC,CASSRGQGAYEQYF
TRBD1,TRBJ2-7,NA,TRBV6-2/TRBV6-3,18,TGTGCCAGCAGTTACGATACAGGGGGCGTTTTGCCTCACTACGAGCAGTACTTC,CASSYDTGGVLPHYEQYF
TRBD2,TRBJ2-1,NA,TRBV9,14,TGTGCCAGCAGCGTAGGACTAGCGGGGGGGTGGCAGTTCTTC,CASSVGLAGGWQFF
TRBD2,TRBJ2-7,NA,TRBV19,14,TGTGCCAGTAGTCCGCGGGACTACTCCTACGAGCAGTACTTC,CASSPRDYSYEQYF
TRBD2,TRBJ2-1,NA,TRBV24-1,17,TGTGCCACCAGTGCCCCGACTAGCGGGTTCTCCTACAATGAGCAGTTCTTC,CATSAPTSGFSYNEQFF
NA,TRBJ2-1,NA,TRBV10-3,12,TGTGCCATCAGCTGGGCCGGCAATGAGCAGTTCTTC,CAISWAGNEQFF
TRBD2,TRBJ2-5,NA,TRBV28,16,TGTGCCAGCAGTGCGGGACTAGCGGGGCTACAAGAGACCCAGTACTTC,CASSAGLAGLQETQYF
NA,TRBJ2-3,NA,TRBV7-2,15,TGTGCCAGCATCGCCAAAATCACTAGCACAGATACGCAGTATTTT,CASIAKITSTDTQYF
TRBD1,TRBJ2-1,NA,TRBV5-1,17,TGCGCCAGCAGCTTGGCCAAGGGGGGACAGGTGCTCAATGAGCAGTTCTTC,CASSLAKGGQVLNEQFF
NA,TRBJ1-2,NA,TRBV5-4,13,TGTGCCAGCAGCTTGGAACAGGGCAATGGCCACACCTTC,CASSLEQGNGHTF
NA,TRBJ1-1,NA,TRBV5-1,13,TGCGCCAGCAGCTTACAGGGATACACTGAAGCTTTCTTT,CASSLQGYTEAFF
TRBD1,TRBJ1-6,NA,TRBV19,17,TGTGCCAGTAGTATGTCCCGGGACAGGAGCCTTAATTCACCCCTCCACTTT,CASSMSRDRSLNSPLHF
TRBD1,TRBJ1-3,NA,TRBV27,17,TGTGCCAGCAGTGGGGGGACAGGGGGTTTCACTGGAAACACCATATATTTT,CASSGGTGGFTGNTIYF
TRBD2,TRBJ2-5,once,TRBV5-1,14,TGCGCCAGCAGCATGCTAGCGGTCAAAGAGACCCAGTACTTC,CASSMLAVKETQYF
TRBD1,TRBJ1-5,once,TRBV7-9,17,TGTGCCAGCAGCTCAGGACAGGGGGGTTATAGCAATCAGCCCCAGCATTTT,CASSSGQGGYSNQPQHF
NA,TRBJ2-3,NA,TRBV28,13,TGTGCCAGCCACAGCCCTTACACAGATACGCAGTATTTT,CASHSPYTDTQYF
TRBD1,TRBJ1-1,once,TRBV27,12,TGTGCCAGCAGCCCGACAGGGGGACGAGCTTTCTTT,CASSPTGGRAFF
TRBD2,TRBJ2-7,NA,TRBV7-8,18,TGTGCCAGCAGCTCCAGGACTAGCGGGGGGGCCAAGGGAATGCAGCAGTACTTC,CASSSRTSGGAKGMQQYF
TRBD1,TRBJ1-1,NA,TRBV19,12,TGTGCCAGTAGTACACACAGGGGTGAAGCTTTCTTT,CASSTHRGEAFF
NA,TRBJ2-3,NA,TRBV29-1,11,TGCAGCGTTGAAGATTCGGATACGCAGTATTTT,CSVEDSDTQYF
TRBD2,TRBJ2-3,NA,TRBV11-1,16,TGTGCCAGCAGCTTAGGGTCGGGAGGTGGCACAGATACGCAGTATTTT,CASSLGSGGGTDTQYF
NA,TRBJ1-6,NA,TRBV7-2,15,TGTGCCAGCAGCTTACCCAGGGCTTGGGATTCACCCCTCCACTTT,CASSLPRAWDSPLHF
TRBD2,TRBJ2-1,once,TRBV4-2,16,TGTGCCAGCAGCCATGGCGGGAGAATTTCCTACAATGAGCAGTTCTTC,CASSHGGRISYNEQFF